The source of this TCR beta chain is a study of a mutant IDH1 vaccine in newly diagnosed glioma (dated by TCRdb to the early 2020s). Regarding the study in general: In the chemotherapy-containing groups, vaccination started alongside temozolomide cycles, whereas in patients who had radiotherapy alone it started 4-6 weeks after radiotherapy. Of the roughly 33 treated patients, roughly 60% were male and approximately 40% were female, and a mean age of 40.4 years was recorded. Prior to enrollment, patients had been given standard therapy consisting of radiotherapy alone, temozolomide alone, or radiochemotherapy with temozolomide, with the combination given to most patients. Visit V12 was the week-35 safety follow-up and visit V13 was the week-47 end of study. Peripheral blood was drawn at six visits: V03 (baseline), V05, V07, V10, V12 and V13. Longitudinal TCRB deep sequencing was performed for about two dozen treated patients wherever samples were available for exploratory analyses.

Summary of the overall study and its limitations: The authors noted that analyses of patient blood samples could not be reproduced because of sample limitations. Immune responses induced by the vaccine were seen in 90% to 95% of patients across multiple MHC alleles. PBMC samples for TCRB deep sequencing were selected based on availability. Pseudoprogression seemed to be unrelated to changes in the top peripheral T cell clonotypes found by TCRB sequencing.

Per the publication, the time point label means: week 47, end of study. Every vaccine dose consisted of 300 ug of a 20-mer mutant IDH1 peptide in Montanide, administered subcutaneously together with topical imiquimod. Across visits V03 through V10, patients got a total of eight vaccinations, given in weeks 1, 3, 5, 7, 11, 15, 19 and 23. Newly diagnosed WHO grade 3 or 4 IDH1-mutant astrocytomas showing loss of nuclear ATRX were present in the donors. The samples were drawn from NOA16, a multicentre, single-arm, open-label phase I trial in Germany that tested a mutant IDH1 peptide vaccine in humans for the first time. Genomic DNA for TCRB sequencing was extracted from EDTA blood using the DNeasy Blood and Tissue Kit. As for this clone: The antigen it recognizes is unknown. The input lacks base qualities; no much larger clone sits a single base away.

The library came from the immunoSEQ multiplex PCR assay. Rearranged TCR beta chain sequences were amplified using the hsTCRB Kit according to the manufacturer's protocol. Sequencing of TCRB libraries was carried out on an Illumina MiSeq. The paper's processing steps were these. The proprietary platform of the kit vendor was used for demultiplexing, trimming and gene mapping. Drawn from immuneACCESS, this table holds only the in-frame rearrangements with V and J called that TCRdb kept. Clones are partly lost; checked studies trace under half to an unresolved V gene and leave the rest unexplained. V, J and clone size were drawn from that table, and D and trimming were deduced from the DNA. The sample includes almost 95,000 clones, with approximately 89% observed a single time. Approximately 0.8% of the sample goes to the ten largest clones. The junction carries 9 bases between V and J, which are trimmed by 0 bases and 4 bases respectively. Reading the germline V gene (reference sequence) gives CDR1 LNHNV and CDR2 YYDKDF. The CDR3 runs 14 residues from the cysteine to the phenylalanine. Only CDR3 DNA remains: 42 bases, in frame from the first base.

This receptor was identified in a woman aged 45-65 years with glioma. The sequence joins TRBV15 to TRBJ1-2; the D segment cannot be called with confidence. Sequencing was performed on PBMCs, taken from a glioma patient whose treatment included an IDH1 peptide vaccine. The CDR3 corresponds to CATSREAGPYGYTF. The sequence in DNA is TGTGCCACCAGCAGAGAGGCAGGCCCCTATGGCTACACCTTC.